Below, 4 T cell receptor beta chains from the same sample are listed, as sequenced in a study of cytomegalovirus exposure and HLA in healthy donors (dated by TCRdb to about 2017). Preparation of the library involved the immunoSEQ multiplex PCR assay. For the multiplex PCR, a mixture combining 60 forward primers for TCR Vbeta segments and 13 reverse primers for TCR Jbeta segments was used. Sourced from immuneACCESS, this table was stored by TCRdb with only in-frame sequences that have V and J called. A share of the clones is absent; for the studies checked, an unresolved V gene accounts for under half, and the remainder has no known explanation. This sample gives some 150,000 clones in total; about two thirds of them show up just once. The ten largest clones capture 2.1% of the sample. Sequenced material: PBMCs. The receptors stem from a man aged 35-49 years in good health and CMV-seronegative.

The chain carries TRBV6-5 and TRBJ2-5, with a tentative D call TRBD1 (7 bases). Deletions cut 8 bases from V and 4 bases from J, with 14 bases between. The CDR3 is 13 amino acids. Germline CDR1 is MNHEY and CDR2 is SVGAGI. DNA for the CDR3: TGTGCCAGCTGGAGGGGGCCCGGAGAGACCCAGTACTTC. It encodes CASWRGPGETQYF.

V is TRBV5-1 and J is TRBJ2-7, with D perhaps matching TRBD1 (5 bases). This CDR3 comprises 15 residues. Germline V CDR1 and CDR2: SGHRS, YFSETQ. V gave up 0 bases and J gave up 0 bases, with 10 bases separating them. CDR3: CASSLGQRRSYEQYF. CDR3 sequence (DNA): TGCGCCAGCAGCTTGGGACAGAGACGCTCCTACGAGCAGTACTTC.

The chain links TRBV30 to TRBJ2-1, with 8 bases fitting TRBD2. The trim removed 5 bases at V and 2 bases at J, leaving 8 bases unmatched. Germline V gene lookup returns CDR1 GTSNPN and CDR2 SVGIG (reference sequence). The CDR3 totals 15 residues. In DNA, the CDR3 is TGTGCCTGGGGCCGGGAGGGAGCCCCCTACAATGAGCAGTTCTTC. It specifies CAWGREGAPYNEQFF.

The V call is TRBV7-2, the J call TRBJ2-5, with 10 bases identical to TRBD2. The end of the DNA aligns better with TRBJ2-7, so the J call may be wrong. The CDR3 has 15 residues. The germline V gene has CDR1 SGHTA and CDR2 FQGNSA. The CDR3 is CASSLSSGSSYEQYF. The CDR3 region has the DNA TGTGCCAGCAGCTTATCTAGCGGGAGCTCCTACGAGCAGTACTTC.